The next 10 T cell receptor beta chains were all read from a single sample in a study of CD8 T cell repertoires and HIV-1 epitope variants. Assay: immunoSEQ multiplex PCR; the TCRdb copy retains only in-frame clones and omits some. Altogether several thousand clones are present, more than 65% being singletons, with the ten largest covering 44%. These TCRs' antigens remain unknown. Source material: cultured CD8+ T cells derived from PBMCs. Receptors were obtained from a male donor with HIV.

Only a few counts were recorded for this clone. The chain couples TRBV27 to TRBJ2-7; D not certain. This CDR3 has 13 residues. The V end lost 5 bases, the J end lost 2 bases, and 10 bases lay between the germline ends. Germline V CDR1 and CDR2: MNHEY, SMNVEV (reference sequence). The CDR3 nucleotides read TGTGCCAGCAGTCCCGCCCGAACCTACGAGCAGTACTTC. Protein sequence: CASSPARTYEQYF.

The J gene is TRBJ2-3, the V gene TRBV6-5, with 10 bases aligning to TRBD2. This CDR3 is 14 amino acids long. Losses at the gene ends were 7 bases for V and 5 bases for J; bases not matched to a gene: 6. Germline CDR1 and CDR2: MNHEY and SVGAGI. CDR3 DNA: TGTGCCAGCAAAACAGCGGGGGGGCAAGATACGCAGTATTTT. This translates into CASKTAGGQDTQYF.

V and J are TRBV9 and TRBJ2-3; D unclear. V was clipped by 2 bases and J by 1 base, with 2 bases between them. The CDR3 spans 12 residues. Per germline, CDR1 SGDLS and CDR2 YYNGEE. The CDR3 DNA is TGTGCCAGCAGCGTGGGCACAGATACGCAGTATTTT. It is translated as CASSVGTDTQYF.

This rearrangement joins TRBV28 to TRBJ2-7, with D possibly matching TRBD2 (6 bases). The CDR3 extends over 16 amino acids. Germline CDR1 is MDHEN and CDR2 is SYDVKM. Deletions cut 3 bases from V and 3 bases from J, with 18 bases between. The CDR3 bases are TGTGCCAGCAGTTTGGGGGTCATAGCGGTCGACTACGAGCAGTACTTC. This encodes CASSLGVIAVDYEQYF.

This clone was seen only a few times. This chain connects TRBV27 to TRBJ1-1; weak D call: TRBD1 (6 bases). Germline values: CDR1 MNHEY, CDR2 SMNVEV (reference sequence). The CDR3 is 14 amino acids. V was shortened by 3 bases and J by 5 bases, with 13 bases between the two germline ends. CDR3 in DNA: TGTGCCAGCAGTTTGTGGGGGGCGAGGACTGAAGCTTTCTTT. Residues: CASSLWGARTEAFF.

The CDR3, as DNA: TGCGCCAGCAGCCTTACGCCAGAATTTAAGGGCGGCTACACCTTC. This codes for CASSLTPEFKGGYTF. The genes are TRBV4-1 and TRBJ1-2, with no clear D. Trimming cost V 4 bases and J 8 bases, with 20 bases left between them. Germline CDR1 reads MGHRA; CDR2 reads YSYEKL. The CDR3 runs to 15 residues.

This clone was counted a few times. V gene TRBV7-9 combines with J gene TRBJ1-4; 7 bases align to TRBD1. The V gene's germline CDR1 is SEHNR and CDR2 FQNEAQ (reference sequence). This CDR3 region has 14 residues. The V segment lost 5 bases and the J segment 5 bases; nucleotides outside the gene matches: 5. CDR3: CASSLRGENEKLFF. The CDR3, as DNA: TGTGCCAGCAGCCTCAGGGGGGAAAATGAAAAACTGTTTTTT.

This rearrangement joins TRBV28 to TRBJ2-1; 8 bases match TRBD1. The CDR3 spans 16 residues. J lost 6 bases, V lost 5 bases, and 12 bases had no gene match. Germline V gene lookup returns CDR1 MDHEN and CDR2 SYDVKM. The CDR3 loop reads CASSPGPDRGSNEQFF. As DNA, the CDR3 is TGTGCCAGCAGTCCGGGACCAGACAGGGGATCCAATGAGCAGTTCTTC.

The rearrangement joins TRBV5-8 to TRBJ2-3, with a tentative D call TRBD2 (6 bases). From germline, CDR1 is SGHTS and CDR2 YDEGEE. Trimming removed 4 bases from V and 4 bases from J, with 13 bases in between. The CDR3 contains 14 residues. CDR3 loop: CASSAAGGSDTQYF. Here the CDR3 DNA reads TGTGCCAGCAGCGCGGCCGGGGGATCAGATACGCAGTATTTT.

The CDR3 nucleotides read TGTGCCAGCAGCCAAGTTGAAGCGGGCACTGAAGCTTTCTTT. It translates to CASSQVEAGTEAFF. V usage is TRBV14 and J usage is TRBJ1-1, with D hard to call. V shed 1 base and J shed 4 bases, with 10 bases lying between them. Germline assignment: CDR1 SGHDN and CDR2 FVKESK. The CDR3 sequence is 14 residues long.